This T cell receptor beta chain was profiled in a study of OX40 agonist ivuxolimab in advanced cancers. At the level of the study: A diagnosis of hepatocellular carcinoma, melanoma, renal cell or head and neck cancer was present in dose-escalation patients. Study conclusions and caveats: At 0.1 to 3.0 mg/kg, CD4+ and CD8+ blood T cells expanded clonally by week 6.

Profiled with immunoSEQ multiplex PCR; TCRdb holds only in-frame clones, not every one. This table has tens of thousands of clones, around 90% appearing once. Germline values: CDR1 MNHEY, CDR2 SVGAGI. This CDR3 has 14 residues. V gave up 0 bases and J gave up 11 bases; unmatched junction bases: 5. This clone was found once. Its antigen remains unknown. It was autoimmune disease history or systemic immunosuppression that excluded patients. V and J are TRBV6-5 and TRBJ1-1, with TRBD1 matching over 11 bases. The receptor was isolated from an adult with an advanced solid tumor such as melanoma, head and neck, liver or kidney cancer. This specimen consisted of CD4+ or CD8+ T cells sorted from blood, obtained in a trial of the OX40 agonist ivuxolimab. The CDR3 DNA is TGTGCCAGCAGTTACTCGGACAGGGGGCTGGGGGCTTTCTTT. This translates into CASSYSDRGLGAFF.